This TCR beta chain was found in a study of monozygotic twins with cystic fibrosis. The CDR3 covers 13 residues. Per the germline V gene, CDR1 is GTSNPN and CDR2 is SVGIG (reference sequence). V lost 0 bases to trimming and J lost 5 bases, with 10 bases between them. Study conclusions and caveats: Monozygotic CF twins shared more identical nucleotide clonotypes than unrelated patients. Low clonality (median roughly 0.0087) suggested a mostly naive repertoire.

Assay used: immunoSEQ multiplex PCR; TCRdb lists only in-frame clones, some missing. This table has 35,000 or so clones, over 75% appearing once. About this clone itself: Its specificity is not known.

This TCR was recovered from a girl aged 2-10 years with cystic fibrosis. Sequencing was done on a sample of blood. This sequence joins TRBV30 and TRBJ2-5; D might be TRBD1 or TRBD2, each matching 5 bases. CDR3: CAWSVQGTETQYF. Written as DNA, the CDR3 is TGTGCCTGGAGTGTACAAGGGACGGAGACCCAGTACTTC.